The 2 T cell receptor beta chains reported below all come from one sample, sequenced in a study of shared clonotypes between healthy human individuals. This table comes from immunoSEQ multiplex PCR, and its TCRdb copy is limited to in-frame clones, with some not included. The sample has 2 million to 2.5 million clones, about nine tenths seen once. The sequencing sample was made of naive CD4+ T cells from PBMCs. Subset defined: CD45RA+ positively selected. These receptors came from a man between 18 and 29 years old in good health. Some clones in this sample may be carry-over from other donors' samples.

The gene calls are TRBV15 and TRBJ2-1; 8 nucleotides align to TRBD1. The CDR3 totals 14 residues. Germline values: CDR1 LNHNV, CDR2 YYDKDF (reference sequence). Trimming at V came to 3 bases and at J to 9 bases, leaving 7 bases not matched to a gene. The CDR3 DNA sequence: TGTGCCACCAGCAGGGACAGGGTAGTTCGTGAGCAGTTCTTC. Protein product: CATSRDRVVREQFF.

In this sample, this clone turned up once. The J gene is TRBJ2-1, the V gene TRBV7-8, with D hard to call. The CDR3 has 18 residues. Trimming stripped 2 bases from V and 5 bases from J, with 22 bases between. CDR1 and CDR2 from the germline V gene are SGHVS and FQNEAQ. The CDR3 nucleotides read TGTGCCAGCAGCTTAAATCTCAATGGCCCCCTAATCCACAATGAGCAGTTCTTC. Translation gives CASSLNLNGPLIHNEQFF.